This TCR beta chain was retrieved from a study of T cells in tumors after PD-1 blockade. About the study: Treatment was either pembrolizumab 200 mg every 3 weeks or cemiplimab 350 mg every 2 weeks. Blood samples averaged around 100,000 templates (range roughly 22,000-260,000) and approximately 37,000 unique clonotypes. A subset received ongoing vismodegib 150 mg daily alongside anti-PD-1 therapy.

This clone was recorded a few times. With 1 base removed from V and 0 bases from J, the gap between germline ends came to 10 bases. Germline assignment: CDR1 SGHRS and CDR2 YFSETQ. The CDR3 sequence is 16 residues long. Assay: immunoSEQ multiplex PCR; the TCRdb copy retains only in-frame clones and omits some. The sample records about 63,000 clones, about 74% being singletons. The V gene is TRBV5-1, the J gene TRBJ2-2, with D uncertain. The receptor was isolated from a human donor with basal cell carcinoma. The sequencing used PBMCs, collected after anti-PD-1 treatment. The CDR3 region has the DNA TGCGCCAGCAGCTTGAGGTTAGGCTCGAACACCGGGGAGCTGTTTTTT. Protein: CASSLRLGSNTGELFF.